Listed below are T cell receptor beta chains from one sample, sequenced in a study of blood T cell repertoires in COVID-19. Sequenced by immunoSEQ multiplex PCR; TCRdb stores in-frame clones only, minus some. The sample carries some 69,000 clones, roughly three quarters recorded once. The sequenced material came from peripheral blood. The receptor set was obtained from a man aged 55 to 70 with acute or convalescent COVID-19. CDR3s include the opening cysteine and the closing phenylalanine or tryptophan. D genes are given only for firm matches. Not all rows give a size; the values are once, few, many and, for expanded clones, a class.

CDR3 protein	CDR3 DNA	D gene	V gene	CDR3 length	J gene	clone size
CASSKAQGPSNYGYTF	TGCGCCAGCAGCAAAGCTCAGGGGCCGAGTAACTATGGCTACACCTTC	NA	TRBV5-1	16	TRBJ1-2	NA
CASSLSRAGNTIYF	TGTGCCAGCAGCTTAAGCAGGGCTGGAAACACCATATATTTT	NA	TRBV7-9	14	TRBJ1-3	NA
CASSRDYSNQPQHF	TGTGCCAGTAGTCGGGACTATAGCAATCAGCCCCAGCATTTT	NA	TRBV19	14	TRBJ1-5	NA
CATSGGRGRPNTGELFF	TGTGCCACCAGTGGCGGGCGGGGGCGACCAAACACCGGGGAGCTGTTTTTT	NA	TRBV24-1	17	TRBJ2-2	NA
CASSPGGQQYF	TGTGCCAGCAGCCCAGGGGGCCAGCAGTACTTC	TRBD1	TRBV3-1/TRBV3-2	11	TRBJ2-7	few
CASRGQGDTEAFF	TGTGCCAGCAGGGGACAGGGAGACACTGAAGCTTTCTTT	TRBD1	TRBV28	13	TRBJ1-1	NA
CASSPRQDYGYTF	TGTGCCAGCAGCCCTCGACAGGACTATGGCTACACCTTC	NA	TRBV7-9	13	TRBJ1-2	NA
CASSLTGAYGYTF	TGTGCCAGCAGCTTAACAGGAGCCTATGGCTACACCTTC	NA	TRBV5-5	13	TRBJ1-2	NA
CASSQRQGGDTQYF	TGCGCCAGCAGCCAGAGACAGGGCGGAGATACGCAGTATTTT	TRBD1	TRBV5-1	14	TRBJ2-3	NA
CASSDFGGPTGELFF	TGTGCCAGCAGTGACTTTGGGGGCCCCACCGGGGAGCTGTTTTTT	NA	TRBV6-4	15	TRBJ2-2	once
CASSQVGVPWGYTF	TGTGCCAGCAGCCAAGTCGGGGTTCCCTGGGGCTACACCTTC	NA	TRBV14	14	TRBJ1-2	NA
CASSLVAGHYTGELFF	TGTGCCAGCAGCTTGGTTGCGGGGCATTACACCGGGGAGCTGTTTTTT	NA	TRBV5-5	16	TRBJ2-2	NA
CASSEAIQGWNQPQHF	TGTGCCAGCAGTGAAGCGATACAGGGGTGGAATCAGCCCCAGCATTTT	TRBD1	TRBV2	16	TRBJ1-5	NA
CASGTDRGRQPQHF	TGTGCTAGTGGGACCGACAGGGGGCGTCAGCCCCAGCATTTT	TRBD1	TRBV12-5	14	TRBJ1-5	NA
CASKRGGVEEKLFF	TGCGCCAGCAAGAGGGGGGGAGTAGAGGAAAAACTGTTTTTT	NA	TRBV5-1	14	TRBJ1-4	NA
CASSYSAGFAAEQYF	TGTGCCAGCAGTTACTCGGCAGGGTTTGCAGCCGAGCAGTACTTC	NA	TRBV6-6	15	TRBJ2-7	NA
CASSTDYNSPLHF	TGTGCCAGCAGTACAGATTATAATTCACCCCTCCACTTT	NA	TRBV28	13	TRBJ1-6	NA
CASRWMFRDYGYTF	TGTGCCAGCAGGTGGATGTTCAGGGACTATGGCTACACCTTC	NA	TRBV9	14	TRBJ1-2	NA
CASSLNRNTEAFF	TGTGCCAGCAGCTTAAACAGGAACACTGAAGCTTTCTTT	NA	TRBV7-3	13	TRBJ1-1	NA
CASSPLRVNTEAFF	TGTGCCAGCAGCCCCTTAAGAGTGAACACTGAAGCTTTCTTT	NA	TRBV5-6	14	TRBJ1-1	NA
CASSRGLTTYEQYF	TGTGCCAGCAGTAGGGGACTTACAACCTACGAGCAGTACTTC	NA	TRBV14	14	TRBJ2-7	NA
CASSPPKLSGKNTGELFF	TGTGCCAGCTCACCACCGAAGCTTTCGGGGAAGAACACCGGGGAGCTGTTTTTT	NA	TRBV18	18	TRBJ2-2	NA
CASSLVVSGGYEQYF	TGTGCCAGCAGCTTAGTAGTTAGCGGGGGGTATGAGCAGTACTTC	TRBD2	TRBV7-2	15	TRBJ2-7	NA
CASSGRGRADYGYTF	TGTGCCAGCAGTGGTCGGGGTAGGGCTGACTATGGCTACACCTTC	NA	TRBV2	15	TRBJ1-2	NA
CASSLSAGEALAKNIQYF	TGTGCCAGCAGCTTATCGGCTGGTGAGGCTCTAGCCAAAAACATTCAGTACTTC	NA	TRBV7-2	18	TRBJ2-4	NA
CASTRLDTQYF	TGTGCCAGCACCCGGTTAGATACGCAGTATTTT	NA	TRBV12-3/TRBV12-4	11	TRBJ2-3	once
CASSRDRESAKFF	TGTGCCAGCAGCCGAGACAGGGAAAGCGCCAAGTTCTTC	TRBD1	TRBV6-5	13	TRBJ2-1	NA
CATNLDRWSTEAFF	TGTGCCACCAACCTGGACAGGTGGAGCACTGAAGCTTTCTTT	TRBD1	TRBV15	14	TRBJ1-1	NA
CASSEATVGRRYGYTF	TGTGCCAGCAGTGAAGCGACGGTAGGGAGGAGATATGGCTACACCTTC	NA	TRBV2	16	TRBJ1-2	NA
CASSLGTGGSGQPQHF	TGCGCCAGCAGCTTGGGGACAGGGGGCTCGGGTCAGCCCCAGCATTTT	TRBD1	TRBV5-1	16	TRBJ1-5	NA
CASSVWSGEAFF	TGTGCCAGCAGCGTATGGTCAGGTGAAGCTTTCTTT	NA	TRBV9	12	TRBJ1-1	NA
CATSRESTDAYEQYF	TGTGCCACCAGCAGGGAAAGCACAGACGCCTACGAGCAGTACTTC	NA	TRBV15	15	TRBJ2-7	once
CASNTPGKMNTEAFF	TGCGCCAGCAACACCCCAGGGAAAATGAACACTGAAGCTTTCTTT	NA	TRBV5-1	15	TRBJ1-1	NA
CASSPDRSTEAFF	TGTGCCAGCAGCCCCGACAGGAGCACTGAAGCTTTCTTT	NA	TRBV7-3	13	TRBJ1-1	NA
CASSERQGTEAFF	TGTGCCAGCAGTGAACGGCAGGGCACTGAAGCTTTCTTT	NA	TRBV6-1	13	TRBJ1-1	NA
CATSDSQGAGGYTF	TGTGCCACCAGTGATTCACAGGGGGCAGGCGGCTACACCTTC	TRBD1	TRBV24-1	14	TRBJ1-2	NA
CASSVTGVNTEAFF	TGCGCCAGCAGTGTAACGGGGGTTAACACTGAAGCTTTCTTT	NA	TRBV10-2	14	TRBJ1-1	NA
CASSLNREAFF	TGTGCCAGCAGTTTAAACAGGGAAGCTTTCTTT	NA	TRBV28	11	TRBJ1-1	NA
CASSVEEGPNTGELFF	TGTGCCAGCAGCGTAGAGGAGGGACCGAACACCGGGGAGCTGTTTTTT	NA	TRBV9	16	TRBJ2-2	NA
CASSRDRDSPLHF	TGTGCCAGCTCCCGGGACAGAGATTCACCCCTCCACTTT	TRBD1	TRBV12-3/TRBV12-4	13	TRBJ1-6	NA
CASSDRGGGEKLFF	TGTGCCAGCAGTGACAGGGGTGGTGGTGAAAAACTGTTTTTT	NA	TRBV2	14	TRBJ1-4	NA
CASSQDSSQSGNTIYF	TGCGCCAGCAGCCAAGATAGCTCGCAGAGTGGAAACACCATATATTTT	NA	TRBV4-3	16	TRBJ1-3	few
CASSHPEDFEGSKGRSSYNEQFF	TGTGCCAGCAGCCACCCCGAGGACTTTGAAGGGTCTAAGGGCCGAAGCTCCTACAATGAGCAGTTCTTC	NA	TRBV4-2	23	TRBJ2-1	few
CASRGFAEAFF	TGTGCCAGTAGGGGGTTCGCTGAAGCTTTCTTT	NA	TRBV6-6	11	TRBJ1-1	NA
CASSRVHEQYF	TGTGCCAGCAGTCGTGTCCACGAGCAGTACTTC	NA	TRBV12-3/TRBV12-4	11	TRBJ2-7	once
CASSQGTGLGYGYTF	TGCGCCAGCAGCCAAGGAACGGGACTTGGCTATGGCTACACCTTC	NA	TRBV4-3	15	TRBJ1-2	NA